This T cell receptor (beta chain) was recovered during a study of T cell repertoires in cytomegalovirus infection. Overall study context: HLA-C-restricted CMV epitopes, recently identified, and well-studied HLA-B-restricted ones were used by the study.

In its sample, this clonotype was seen a few times. Its antigen is as yet unknown. Study observations and caveats: Within the response measured ex vivo, HLA-C-restricted CMV-specific TCR beta clonotypes were dominant. CMV carriers with the relevant HLA were identified by cumulative public TCR beta family frequency.

MiXCR was run by TCRdb on the reads, yielding one entry per CDR3 protein. The sample has roughly 920,000 distinct CDR3 sequences, roughly 30% seen once. The sample was cultured CD8+ T cells from PBMCs, taken from culture after CMV antigen stimulation. This sequence was found in a human donor in good health (CMV status not recorded). Some clones in this sample may be carry-over from other donors' samples.

The CDR3 bases are TGTGCCAGCAGCTCAGGGCGGGAAGGCACCATATATTTT. Translating it yields CASSSGREGTIYF. This chain joins TRBV7-9 and TRBJ1-3; possibly TRBD1 for D (5 bases). The CDR3 covers 13 residues. V was cut by 4 bases and J by 9 bases, with 13 bases left in between. Germline CDR1 and CDR2: SEHNR and FQNEAQ (reference sequence).